This TCR beta chain was sequenced during a study of blood T cells in healthy people across ages (dated by TCRdb to between 2014 and 2017). For the wider study: In model experiments, template switching captured roughly one uniquely barcoded TCR beta cDNA molecule for every two T cells. Donors were grouped into four age groups: young (average approximately 15 years), middle-aged (over 35), aged (around 60) and long-lived (around 80). To track age-related changes in TCR beta repertoire diversity, the study relied on deep sequencing normalized with unique cDNA molecular identifiers. Using the same blood draw, the study looked at two additional independent replicas of 1 million unique cDNA reads for two donors, one aged 18 to 30 and the other aged 80 or older. Donors of different ages were randomly distributed across sequencing lanes to avoid experimental bias. Findings and caveats that apply to the study as a whole: As age increased, observed TCR beta diversity per million T cells dropped in a roughly linear way, and a significant reduction was already evident by age around 41. The percentage of naive T cells measured by flow cytometry correlated strongly with observed TCR beta diversity. Because the CMV infection status of the donors was unknown, age-related changes in expanded clonotypes may potentially have been confounded. The long-lived group showed more naive CD4+ T cells, fewer expanded clones and increased TCR diversity than the aged group, suggesting age selection. Estimates of total diversity from one million sequenced T cells were regarded as lower bounds and underestimates. Because profiling used bulk unsorted PBMCs, naive and antigen-experienced compartments could not be compared conclusively.

With regard to this clonotype: Its antigen is not yet known. There are no base qualities to consult, and no much larger clone falls within one base.

The method behind the library was 5' RACE. TCRdb lists the instrument as Illumina HiSeq 2500. A second PCR of roughly 7 to 11 cycles was performed with a sample-barcoded 5' primer and a J-beta primer mix. A unique molecular identifier was introduced onto each TCR beta cDNA molecule by a template-switch 5' adaptor carrying 12 random nucleotides. Each sample yielded at least 2.5 million CDR3-containing paired-end reads. First-strand cDNA was synthesized from all RNA with the Mint cDNA synthesis kit, primed by a TRBC-specific oligonucleotide. Following uracil-DNA glycosylase treatment, all cDNA underwent a first 18-cycle PCR with the universal primers M1SS and BC2_uni_R. In the source study's methods: Each sample was normalized by randomly selecting 1 million high-quality reads, each carrying a distinct molecular identifier. Reads with shared molecular identifiers were discarded instead of being binned into consensus sequences. MiTCR, set to a Q25 quality threshold and the strictest error-elimination algorithm, was used for CDR3 identification, clonotype clustering and error correction. Lower-bound total TCR beta diversity was estimated with a nonparametric unseen species model using Euler transformation. TCRdb reanalyzed the raw reads on its own, using fastp at Q25 for trimming and MiXCR for clone calling, and kept in-frame beta chains. CDR3 protein sequences are deduplicated, and each keeps its most common genes and DNA. None of the V and J calls come from the authors' own analysis; TCRdb made them. Counted in this sample were about 640,000 distinct CDR3 sequences; roughly three fifths of them appeared once. The ten largest clones take up around 37% of the sample.

Donors were a few dozen systemically healthy Caucasian individuals from Russia aged about 6 to 100 years. Each donor gave around 9.8 milliliters of peripheral blood, collected into EDTA-treated Vacutainer tubes. Ficoll-Paque density-gradient centrifugation was used to isolate PBMCs, with at least 6.5 million obtained per sample. Trizol reagent was used to extract total RNA from PBMCs, with at least 5 micrograms per sample. The percentages of naive CD45RAhigh/CD27high T cells were determined by flow cytometry on a PBMC aliquot from every donor. Sample: blood. The receptor comes from a man aged 55-75 years in good health.

The CDR3 region reads CASSQGPLTRETQFF. The bases are TGCGCCAGCAGCCAAGGTCCCTTAACCAGGGAGACCCAGTTCTTC. The chain was built from TRBV4-1 and TRBJ2-1; the D gene could be either TRBD1 or TRBD2, each agreeing at 5 bases. Deletion took 1 base off V and 13 bases off J, with a span of 20 bases between the germline ends. According to the germline V gene, CDR1 reads MGHRA and CDR2 reads YSYEKL. From cysteine to phenylalanine, the CDR3 is 15 amino acids long. The read is trimmed to its CDR3 DNA, 45 bases read in frame from base 1.